The clone carrying this T cell receptor (beta chain) was counted only a few times. These data are taken from a study of identical twins' blood T cells. TCRdb itself ran the 5' RACE reads through MiXCR, one entry per CDR3 protein. The sample contains 300,000 to 450,000 distinct CDR3 sequences, roughly 28% of which appear only once. The sample consisted of PBMCs. The source of this sequence is a woman aged 18-50 years in good health.

CDR3 sequence reads: CASSAGVSYEQYF. The CDR3 DNA reads as TGCGCCAGCAGCGCAGGGGTCTCCTACGAGCAGTACTTC. The rearrangement joins TRBV5-1 to TRBJ2-7; the D gene is possibly TRBD1 (6 bases). Germline values: CDR1 SGHRS, CDR2 YFSETQ. The CDR3 length is 13 residues. Trimming removed 4 bases at V and 0 bases at J, with 8 bases between.